Listed below are T cell receptor beta chains from one sample, sequenced in a study of post-analysis software for immune sequencing data. TCRdb re-derived calls from the PCR reads in MiXCR, one entry per CDR3 protein. The sample records some 690,000 distinct CDR3 sequences, more than 50% being singletons. Material: blood. The source of these receptors is a girl aged 2 to 9 with multiple sclerosis. The CDR3 runs from the conserved cysteine through the conserved F or W. A D gene is named only where the DNA matches it firmly. Clone size is given for some rows only: seen once, a few or many times, or a class if the clone is expanded.

v_call,d_call,clone_size,j_call,cdr3_aa,cdr3_nt
TRBV2,-,-,TRBJ2-5,CASSALTGEDGFETQYF,TGTGCCAGCAGCGCCCTGACAGGCGAGGATGGTTTCGAGACCCAGTACTTC
TRBV12-3/TRBV12-4,TRBD2,few,TRBJ2-1,CASSLGSSSGGLNEQFF,TGTGCCAGCAGTTTGGGGAGCTCTAGCGGGGGTCTGAATGAGCAGTTCTTC
TRBV29-1,-,-,TRBJ1-4,CSVEDRRSEKLFF,TGCAGCGTTGAAGATCGTCGGAGTGAAAAACTGTTTTTT
TRBV10-3,-,-,TRBJ2-1,CAISESVGSEQFF,TGTGCCATCAGTGAGTCGGTTGGGAGTGAGCAGTTCTTC
TRBV10-3,-,few,TRBJ2-1,CAISESRGYNEQFF,TGTGCCATCAGTGAGTCGCGGGGCTACAATGAGCAGTTCTTC
TRBV6-1,TRBD1,-,TRBJ2-1,CASGQGWAGGQFF,TGTGCCAGCGGTCAGGGATGGGCAGGGGGGCAGTTCTTC
TRBV7-2,-,few,TRBJ2-5,CASSTTGNQETQYF,TGTGCCAGCAGCACCACAGGGAATCAAGAGACCCAGTACTTC
TRBV5-6,-,few,TRBJ2-4,CASSEGGGIQYF,TGTGCCAGCAGCGAGGGAGGGGGCATTCAGTACTTC
TRBV12-3/TRBV12-4,TRBD2,-,TRBJ2-1,CASSESSGGAYNEQFF,TGTGCCAGCAGCGAGAGTAGCGGGGGGGCCTACAATGAGCAGTTCTTC
TRBV5-1,TRBD1,-,TRBJ2-7,CASSSSGQGFHEQYF,TGCGCCAGCAGCTCCTCGGGACAGGGGTTCCACGAGCAGTACTTC
TRBV20-1,-,-,TRBJ2-7,CSARDFKGYEQYF,TGCAGTGCTAGAGATTTCAAGGGCTACGAGCAGTACTTC
TRBV6-5,-,-,TRBJ2-1,CASSYSRTYYNEQFF,TGTGCCAGCAGTTACTCGAGGACCTACTACAATGAGCAGTTCTTC
TRBV12-3/TRBV12-4,-,-,TRBJ1-1,CASSSRWNTEAFF,TGTGCCAGCAGTTCCCGATGGAACACTGAAGCTTTCTTT
TRBV7-3,-,-,TRBJ2-1,CASSERLAGSYNEQFF,TGTGCCAGCAGCGAACGACTGGCGGGGTCCTACAATGAGCAGTTCTTC
TRBV10-3,TRBD2,-,TRBJ2-3,CAISEGTRGGTDTQYF,TGTGCCATCAGTGAAGGGACTAGAGGGGGCACAGATACGCAGTATTTT
TRBV5-1,TRBD2,-,TRBJ2-4,CASSLDPAGGNGNIQYF,TGCGCCAGCAGCTTGGATCCAGCGGGAGGGAACGGAAACATTCAGTACTTC
TRBV9,-,-,TRBJ1-2,CASSVGPENYGYTF,TGTGCCAGCAGCGTAGGTCCGGAGAACTATGGCTACACCTTC
TRBV20-1,TRBD2,once,TRBJ2-1,CSARDGWEAGDGWEEQFF,TGCAGTGCTAGAGATGGATGGGAAGCGGGGGACGGGTGGGAGGAGCAGTTCTTC
TRBV7-2,-,-,TRBJ2-1,CASSLGGGPRSNEQFF,TGTGCCAGCAGCCTAGGTGGGGGCCCACGGTCCAATGAGCAGTTCTTC
TRBV5-1,-,-,TRBJ2-7,CASRPGADYEQYF,TGCGCCAGCCGCCCGGGCGCCGACTACGAGCAGTACTTC
TRBV20-1,TRBD2,-,TRBJ2-3,CSARREEADTQYF,TGCAGTGCTAGGCGGGAGGAGGCAGATACGCAGTATTTT
TRBV6-6,TRBD2,few,TRBJ2-1,CASRPSGRIYNEQFF,TGTGCCAGCAGACCTAGCGGGAGGATCTACAATGAGCAGTTCTTC
TRBV4-2,-,-,TRBJ2-1,CASSQEYDLNYNEQFF,TGTGCCAGCAGCCAAGAGTACGATCTTAACTACAATGAGCAGTTCTTC
TRBV29-1,TRBD2,few,TRBJ2-5,CSASPLAGVGETQYF,TGCAGCGCCAGCCCGCTAGCGGGAGTAGGAGAGACCCAGTACTTC